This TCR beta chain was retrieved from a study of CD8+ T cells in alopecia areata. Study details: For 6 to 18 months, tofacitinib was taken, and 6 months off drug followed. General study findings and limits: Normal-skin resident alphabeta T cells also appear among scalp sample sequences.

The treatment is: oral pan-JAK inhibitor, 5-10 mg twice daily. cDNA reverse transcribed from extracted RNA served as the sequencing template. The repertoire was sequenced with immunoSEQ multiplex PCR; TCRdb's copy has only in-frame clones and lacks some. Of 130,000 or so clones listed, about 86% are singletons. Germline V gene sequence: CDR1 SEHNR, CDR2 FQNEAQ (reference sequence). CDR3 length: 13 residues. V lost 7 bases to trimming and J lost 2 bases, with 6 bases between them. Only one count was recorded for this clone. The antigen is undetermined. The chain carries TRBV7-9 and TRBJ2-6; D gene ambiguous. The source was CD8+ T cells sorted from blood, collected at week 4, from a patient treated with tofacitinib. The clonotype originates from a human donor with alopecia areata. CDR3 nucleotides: TGTGCCAGCATCCCCGCTGGGGCCAACGTCCTGACTTTC. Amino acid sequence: CASIPAGANVLTF.